This section outlines one T cell receptor (beta chain) sequence together with its context. This specimen comes from a study of blood T cell repertoires in COVID-19. Study-wide background: Sites across the United States, Italy and Spain contributed samples from acute and convalescent COVID-19. The cDNA or gDNA used as material had been derived from T cells, B-cell-depleted T cells, or PBMCs.

Germline trimming cut 2 bases from V and 7 bases from J; bases unmatched to any gene: 14. The CDR3 extends over 17 amino acids. The germline CDR1 and CDR2 sequences are MGHRA and YSYEKL. Per the study methods: Amplification of reference gene primers was used by the study to estimate nucleated cell counts. Data came from immunoSEQ multiplex PCR; TCRdb stores just in-frame clones and leaves some out. The V and J calls and clone size were taken over from that table, and D and trimming were inferred from the DNA. The repertoire has roughly 700,000 clones, approximately 90% of them found once; the top ten carry over 0.2%.

This chain joins TRBV4-1 and TRBJ1-5, with TRBD1 matching 7 bases. This sequence was found in a woman aged 18-29 years with acute or convalescent COVID-19. Sequenced material: peripheral blood. CDR3 DNA: TGCGCCAGCAGCCAACGCCGCACAGGGGTCTCTAACCAGCCCCAGCATTTT. It encodes CASSQRRTGVSNQPQHF.